Each of the 29 T cell receptor beta chains below was sequenced from the same sample in a study of molecular identifiers for immune sequencing clone quantification. TCRdb analysed the PCR reads with MiXCR anew, one entry per CDR3 protein. The sample consists of under 650,000 distinct CDR3 sequences, approximately 20% of them appearing once. The sample consisted of naive CD8+ T cells from blood, with Jurkat cell RNA spiked in. Subset specified: FACS-sorted CD8+CD4-CCR7+CD45RA+ naive T cells. These receptors originate from a human donor in good health. Some libraries in this study had Jurkat cell RNA spiked in.

In this sample, this clonotype turned up many times. This chain joins TRBV4-1 and TRBJ2-5; 8 nucleotides agree with TRBD1. Germline values: CDR1 MGHRA, CDR2 YSYEKL. Trimming removed 6 bases from V and 3 bases from J; junction bases left unmatched: 9. This CDR3 is built from 15 residues. Here the CDR3 reads CASSQGARIEETQYF. The CDR3 DNA is TGCGCCAGCAGTCAGGGGGCGCGGATCGAAGAGACCCAGTACTTC.

This clonotype was seen at least ten times. The chain uses TRBV6-2 or TRBV6-3 and TRBJ1-1, with a tentative D call TRBD1 (6 bases). The CDR3 contains 13 residues. The germline CDR1 and CDR2 sequences are MNHEY and SVGEGT. The germline V and J ends were trimmed by 6 bases and 1 base, with 9 bases remaining between them. The CDR3 loop reads CASRRQENTEAFF. CDR3 nucleotides: TGTGCCAGCAGAAGACAGGAGAACACTGAAGCTTTCTTT.

This clonotype showed up many times. The gene calls are TRBV7-9 and TRBJ1-1; no clear D gene. This CDR3 is 15 amino acids long. Germline V gene lookup returns CDR1 SEHNR and CDR2 FQNEAQ (reference sequence). Trimming took 7 bases from V and 0 from J, leaving 15 bases between them. The chain's CDR3 is CASIAGQNMNTEAFF. CDR3 nucleotides: TGTGCCAGCATCGCGGGCCAAAATATGAACACTGAAGCTTTCTTT.

In its sample, this clonotype was seen once. This CDR3 is missing its conserved last phenylalanine or tryptophan, likely due to a read error. The chain has TRBV14 and TRBJ2-5, with D possibly matching TRBD2 (5 bases). Looked up from germline, CDR1 is SGHDN and CDR2 is FVKESK. V lost 1 base, J lost 1 base, and 19 bases lay in between. This CDR3 is built from 18 residues. The CDR3 protein is CASSQVSGVRPLQETQYY. CDR3 DNA sequence: TGTGCCAGCAGCCAAGTATCCGGGGTAAGACCTCTCCAAGAGACCCAGTACTAC.

This clonotype has at least ten counts. The genes are TRBV14 and TRBJ2-1; no definite D call. Trimming stripped 1 base from V and 9 bases from J, with 10 bases between. CDR3 length equals 13 residues. Germline assignment: CDR1 SGHDN and CDR2 FVKESK. CDR3 loop: CASSQGSPGEQFF. CDR3 sequence (DNA): TGTGCCAGCAGCCAAGGCTCGCCCGGTGAGCAGTTCTTC.

This clonotype occurred many times. The chain is built from TRBV6-7 and TRBJ2-7; the D is unclear. TRBV6-7 counts as an open reading frame of uncertain function. The CDR3 consists of 12 residues. Trimming removed 1 base at V and 4 bases at J, with 5 bases between. CDR3 DNA: TGTGCCAGCAGTTACTTGGTGTACGAGCAGTACTTC. Protein sequence: CASSYLVYEQYF.

The sample holds many counts of this clonotype. J is TRBJ1-4 and V is TRBV7-9; maybe TRBD1 (5 bases). The CDR3 sequence is 12 residues long. Germline lookup yields CDR1 SEHNR and CDR2 FQNEAQ (reference sequence). Trimming took 8 bases from V and 4 from J, leaving 8 bases between them. The CDR3 loop is CASATVNEKLFF. Written as DNA, the CDR3 is TGTGCCAGCGCGACAGTTAATGAAAAACTGTTTTTT.

The CDR3 reads CASSSGPAAYEQYF. The CDR3 DNA sequence: TGTGCCAGCAGTTCGGGACCCGCGGCCTACGAGCAGTACTTC. V gene TRBV27 combines with J gene TRBJ2-7; D is tentatively TRBD1 or TRBD2 (5 bases each). The length of the CDR3 is 14 residues. Trimming pared 4 bases from V and 2 bases from J, leaving 12 bases between. Germline loops: CDR1 MNHEY, CDR2 SMNVEV (reference sequence).

For this clonotype: A read error may explain this, as a much larger clone is one base away. The rearrangement links TRBV27 to TRBJ1-5; D not resolved. Germline V CDR1 and CDR2: MNHEY, SMNVEV (reference sequence). V shed 4 bases and J shed 0 bases, with 10 bases lying between them. There are 15 residues in the CDR3. The CDR3 spells CASSSSAYSNQPQHF. The CDR3 DNA is TGTGCCAGCAGTTCATCAGCATATAGCAATCAGCCCCAGCATTTT.

This clonotype came up many times. The V gene is TRBV12-3 or TRBV12-4, the J gene TRBJ1-1; weak D call: TRBD1 (6 bases). The CDR3 length is 14 residues. The V gene lost 2 bases and the J gene lost 4 bases, with 11 bases spanning the gap. As DNA, the CDR3 is TGTGCCAGCAGTTTACAGGGAGGGGGCACTGAAGCTTTCTTT. The encoded protein is CASSLQGGGTEAFF.

This clonotype was counted ten times or more. The chain recombines TRBV12-3 or TRBV12-4 with TRBJ2-7, with D perhaps TRBD2 (6 bases). This CDR3 region has 12 residues. Trimming removed 11 bases from V and 7 bases from J, with 18 bases in between. CDR3 DNA: TGTGCCTCCCGGGGGAGCTTGGGGGAGCAGTACTTC. This codes for CASRGSLGEQYF.

This clonotype was seen at least ten times. A junction boundary mismatches the germline segment, possibly from a read error. The chain carries TRBV28 and TRBJ2-1; D might be TRBD1 or TRBD2, each matching 5 bases. Germline CDR1 is MDHEN and CDR2 is SYDVKM. The CDR3 is 12 residues long. CDR3 DNA sequence: TGTGCCAGCAGCGCCCGGGACGATGAGGAGTTCTTC. The encoded protein is CASSARDDEEFF.

This clonotype was detected ten times or more. The chain carries TRBV4-1 and TRBJ2-1; weak D call: TRBD1 (6 bases). The CDR3 runs 16 residues. Germline V gene lookup returns CDR1 MGHRA and CDR2 YSYEKL. V lost 3 bases, J lost 4 bases, and 16 bases lay in between. The CDR3 loop reads CASSQSGTLNYNEQFF. The DNA for the CDR3 is TGCGCCAGCAGCCAGTCCGGGACACTCAATTACAATGAGCAGTTCTTC.

This clonotype was recorded many times. The chain recombines TRBV6-5 with TRBJ2-3; D is possibly TRBD1 (7 bases). The CDR3 sequence is 14 residues long. Germline-derived CDR1 and CDR2 are MNHEY and SVGAGI. Trimming took 10 bases from V and 6 from J, leaving 20 bases between them. CDR3 region: CATGGGLMRDTQYF. CDR3 nucleotide sequence: TGTGCCACCGGAGGGGGCCTGATGAGGGATACGCAGTATTTT.

This CDR3 reads CASSIGFAGGHSYEQYF. In DNA form, the CDR3 reads TGTGCCAGCAGCATCGGTTTCGCGGGAGGGCACTCCTACGAGCAGTACTTC. The V and J genes are TRBV21-1 and TRBJ2-7; TRBD2, the table's D call, was not compared with the DNA. TRBV21-1 is a documented pseudogene. This CDR3 has 17 amino acids.

This clonotype has more than one count but fewer than ten. This rearrangement joins TRBV27 to TRBJ2-1; 7 bases agree with TRBD2. The J segment lost 10 bases and the V segment lost 3 bases, leaving 9 bases of the junction unmatched. CDR1 and CDR2 from the germline V gene are MNHEY and SMNVEV (reference sequence). The CDR3 runs 14 residues. CDR3 sequence reads: CASSFGGSWEEQFF. The CDR3, as DNA: TGTGCCAGCAGTTTTGGCGGGAGCTGGGAGGAGCAGTTCTTC.

The gene calls are TRBV7-9 and TRBJ2-1; 9 bases line up with TRBD2. Losses at the gene ends were 5 bases for V and 4 bases for J; bases not matched to a gene: 6. Looked up from germline, CDR1 is SEHNR and CDR2 is FQNEAQ (reference sequence). The CDR3 covers 15 residues. CDR3 nucleotides: TGTGCCAGCAGCCGCGGGGGGGCCTTATACAATGAGCAGTTCTTC. Protein sequence: CASSRGGALYNEQFF.

This clonotype was recorded many times. The chain uses TRBV20-1 and TRBJ2-7; 10 nucleotides match TRBD1. After removal of 3 bases from V and 3 bases from J, the junction contained 5 bases not matched to a gene. Germline V lookup: CDR1 DFQATT, CDR2 SNEGSKA (reference sequence). The CDR3 has 14 residues. CDR3 protein: CSARFRDRGYEQYF. The CDR3 nucleotides are TGCAGTGCTAGGTTCCGGGACAGGGGCTACGAGCAGTACTTC.

This clonotype occurred many times. V is TRBV2 and J is TRBJ1-1, with D possibly TRBD1 on 5 matching bases. CDR3 length: 14 amino acids. The germline CDR1 and CDR2 sequences are SNHLY and FYNNEI. The V end was cut by 3 bases, the J end by 2 bases, with 10 bases between. The CDR3 nucleotides are TGTGCCAGCAGTGAGTTGGGGGTAAACACTGAAGCTTTCTTT. The encoded protein is CASSELGVNTEAFF.

At least ten counts were recorded for this clonotype. The chain links TRBV15 to TRBJ1-1; 9 bases agree with TRBD1. This CDR3 has 16 residues. Trimming removed 3 bases from V and 5 bases from J; junction bases left unmatched: 10. Germline V CDR1 and CDR2: LNHNV, YYDKDF (reference sequence). CDR3 DNA sequence: TGTGCCACCAGCAGCGGGACAGGGATTCTTCGAACTGAAGCTTTCTTT. Translation: CATSSGTGILRTEAFF.

This clonotype was counted a few times. This chain connects TRBV19 to TRBJ2-1; D perhaps matches TRBD1 (5 bases). This CDR3 contains 15 residues. Looked up from germline, CDR1 is LNHDA and CDR2 is SQIVND (reference sequence). V was cut by 8 bases and J by 3 bases, with 17 bases left in between. The CDR3 DNA sequence: TGTGCCAGTGGCGTAGTGACAAGGGGCTACAATGAGCAGTTCTTC. It yields the protein CASGVVTRGYNEQFF.

This clonotype showed up just a few times. The V call is TRBV6-6, the J call TRBJ2-1; unclear D gene. Per germline, CDR1 MNHNY and CDR2 SVGAGI (reference sequence). The CDR3 runs to 15 residues. V was shortened by 3 bases and J by 4 bases, with 13 bases between the two germline ends. Here the CDR3 reads CASSYLAPWYNEQFF. CDR3 in DNA: TGTGCCAGCAGTTATCTCGCCCCTTGGTACAATGAGCAGTTCTTC.

This clonotype has at least ten counts. V usage is TRBV5-6 and J usage is TRBJ2-3; TRBD1 matches 9 bases. Germline V lookup: CDR1 SGHDT, CDR2 YYEEEE. This CDR3 is 15 amino acids long. Trimming cost V 4 bases and J 0 bases; bases outside gene matches: 3. The CDR3 nucleotides are TGTGCCAGCAGCCAACAGGGGGCTAGCACAGATACGCAGTATTTT. Protein: CASSQQGASTDTQYF.

This clonotype was picked up many times. The chain carries TRBV30 and TRBJ2-7; the match to TRBD2 covers 7 bases. V lost 4 bases, J lost 3 bases, and 6 bases stayed unmatched. This CDR3 contains 13 residues. CDR1 GTSNPN and CDR2 SVGIG come from the germline V gene (reference sequence). CDR3 residues: CAWTGREGYEQYF. CDR3 bases: TGTGCCTGGACCGGTAGGGAGGGCTACGAGCAGTACTTC. Supplemented by reference TRBV30 and TRBJ2-7, the full variable domain reads SQTIHQWPATLVQPVGSPLSLECTVEGTSNPNLYWYRQAAGRGLQLLFYSVGIGQISSEVPQNLSASRPQDRQFILSSKKLLLSDSGFYLCAWTGREGYEQYFGPGTRLTVT.

Turning to this clonotype: A read error is possible here, since a much larger clone lies one base away. The chain is built from TRBV6-2 or TRBV6-3 and TRBJ1-5, with D unclear. CDR1 is MNHEY, CDR2 SVGEGT, per germline. The CDR3 contains 13 residues. This CDR3 is CASGYVAVGPQHF. CDR3 nucleotide sequence: TGTGCCAGCGGTTACGTAGCCGTCGGGCCCCAGCATTTT.

This clonotype has a handful of counts. The chain recombines TRBV20-1 with TRBJ1-6; D call uncertain. There are 16 residues in the CDR3. CDR1 DFQATT and CDR2 SNEGSKA come from the germline V gene (reference sequence). Trimming took 3 bases from V and 8 from J, leaving 20 bases between them. In nucleotides, the CDR3 is TGCAGTGCTAGGCCCCTTGTAAGAGGTCCTGATTCACCCCTCCACTTT. Residues: CSARPLVRGPDSPLHF.

This clonotype was seen ten or more times. This chain uses TRBV24-1 with TRBJ1-5; D call uncertain. This CDR3 spans 14 amino acids. Germline CDR1 is KGHDR and CDR2 is SFDVKD. Between the trimmed V and J ends, which lost 3 bases and 4 bases, there was a span of 9 bases. CDR3 coding DNA: TGTGCCACCAGTGATATTTGGAGTAATCAGCCCCAGCATTTT. It is translated as CATSDIWSNQPQHF.

On this clonotype: A much larger clonotype is one base distant, so this may be a read error. The chain carries TRBV28 and TRBJ1-5; TRBD1 matches 8 bases. The CDR3 runs 15 residues. Trimming at V came to 2 bases and at J to 9 bases, leaving 9 bases not matched to a gene. Germline-derived CDR1 and CDR2 are MDHEN and SYDVKM. The CDR3 sequence: CASSLIAGGYLPQHF. The CDR3 DNA follows: TGTGCCAGCAGTTTAATTGCAGGGGGCTACCTGCCCCAGCATTTT.

This clonotype was recorded many times. This CDR3 reads CSARDRDTPLGGPHYGYTF. The CDR3 DNA reads TGCAGTGCTAGAGACCGGGACACTCCTTTGGGAGGCCCTCACTATGGCTACACCTTC. The rearrangement joins TRBV20-1 to TRBJ1-2; D may be TRBD1 (6 bases). Looked up from germline, CDR1 is DFQATT and CDR2 is SNEGSKA (reference sequence). Trimming removed 0 bases from V and 3 bases from J, with 26 bases in between. This CDR3 region has 19 residues.